A single sample gave rise to the 26 T cell receptor beta chains below, sequenced in a study of cytomegalovirus exposure and HLA in healthy donors. The study ran its PCR with 60 Vbeta and 13 Jbeta primers. Sequencing was performed with immunoSEQ multiplex PCR; in TCRdb, only in-frame clones are kept and a portion is missing. The profile shows around 150,000 clones, over 65% of them singletons. Sequencing was done on a sample of PBMCs. The receptors come from a female donor in good health and CMV-seropositive.

Worth noting for this clone: Additional DNA sequences in this sample encode the identical CDR3. The chain carries TRBV29-1 and TRBJ1-4, with 7 bases that match TRBD1. The germline V gene encodes CDR1 SQVTM and CDR2 ANQGSEA. The CDR3 is 12 residues long. The V segment lost 6 bases and the J segment 3 bases; nucleotides outside the gene matches: 1. CDR3 in amino acids: CSVGQPNEKLFF. The CDR3 DNA sequence: TGCAGCGTGGGACAGCCTAATGAAAAACTGTTTTTT.

CDR3: CASSLGGATDTQYF. The CDR3 nucleotides read TGTGCCAGCAGTTTAGGCGGGGCCACAGATACGCAGTATTTT. The chain links TRBV28 to TRBJ2-3; tentatively, D is TRBD2 (6 bases). There are 14 residues in the CDR3. Germline lookup yields CDR1 MDHEN and CDR2 SYDVKM. With 2 bases removed from V and 2 bases from J, the gap between germline ends came to 8 bases.

The chain joins TRBV19 to TRBJ1-2; 9 positions match TRBD1. Per the germline V gene, CDR1 is LNHDA and CDR2 is SQIVND (reference sequence). This CDR3 is built from 14 residues. V lost 3 bases to trimming and J lost 6 bases; unmatched junction nucleotides: 5. CDR3 sequence: CASSIGTGSDGYTF. The DNA for the CDR3 is TGTGCCAGTAGTATCGGGACAGGGAGCGATGGCTACACCTTC.

This rearrangement joins TRBV6-1 to TRBJ1-2, with TRBD1 matching over 8 bases. V lost 5 bases and J lost 5; bases outside the gene matches: 4. This CDR3 has 13 residues. CDR1 MNHNS and CDR2 SASEGT come from the germline V gene. The CDR3 protein is CASSLDREYGYTF. Written as DNA, the CDR3 is TGTGCCAGCAGTCTGGACAGGGAGTATGGCTACACCTTC.

Only one count was recorded for this clone. The rearrangement uses TRBV6-6 and TRBJ2-3, with D tentatively TRBD2 (7 bases). V dropped 6 bases and J dropped 2 bases, with 18 bases sitting between them. The CDR3 has 16 amino acids. CDR1 is MNHNY, CDR2 SVGAGI, per germline (reference sequence). The CDR3, as DNA: TGTGCCAGCAGGGGGGCTAGCGGACCCCTCACAGATACGCAGTATTTT. The encoded protein is CASRGASGPLTDTQYF.

The V call is TRBV5-6, the J call TRBJ1-1; 9 nucleotides align to TRBD1. This CDR3 is 13 amino acids long. Germline CDR1 is SGHDT and CDR2 is YYEEEE. V shed 4 bases, J shed 5 bases, and the junction held 3 bases outside the gene matches. CDR3 region: CASSRQGVTEAFF. The CDR3 DNA is TGTGCCAGCAGCCGACAGGGGGTGACTGAAGCTTTCTTT.

This chain joins TRBV28 and TRBJ2-2; TRBD1 matches at 11 bases. CDR1 is MDHEN, CDR2 SYDVKM, per germline. The CDR3 totals 17 residues. Trimming took 2 bases from V and 5 from J; bases not matched to a gene: 7. In nucleotides, the CDR3 is TGTGCCAGCAGTTTAGCCCCGGGACAGGGGGAGACCGGGGAGCTGTTTTTT. It translates to CASSLAPGQGETGELFF.

The V and J genes are TRBV7-6 and TRBJ1-1, with D tentatively TRBD1 (5 bases). Deletions cut 1 base from V and 5 bases from J, with 8 bases between. Per the germline V gene, CDR1 is SGHVS and CDR2 is FNYEAQ. This CDR3 spans 13 amino acids. In nucleotides, the CDR3 is TGTGCCAGCAGCTTAGGGGGGGGTACTGAAGCTTTCTTT. The encoded protein is CASSLGGGTEAFF.

The chain couples TRBV6-5 to TRBJ2-3; TRBD2 might be the D (6 bases). CDR1 and CDR2 from the germline V gene are MNHEY and SVGAGI. V gave up 8 bases and J gave up 6 bases, with 15 bases separating them. This CDR3 has 13 amino acids. The CDR3: CASSRGARDTQYF. The CDR3 nucleotides are TGTGCCAGCTCCCGCGGGGCGAGGGATACGCAGTATTTT.

This clone was counted once. The V and J genes are TRBV11-2 and TRBJ2-1; D ambiguous. The CDR3 is 13 residues long. V was cut by 1 base and J by 9 bases, with 10 bases left in between. CDR1 and CDR2 from the germline V gene are SGHAT and FQNNGV. In DNA, the CDR3 is TGTGCCAGCAGCTTAGTTTTAGCCGGTGAGCAGTTCTTC. Translation: CASSLVLAGEQFF.

As to this clone: An end of the junction does not agree with germline; a read error may underlie this. V usage is TRBV7-9 and J usage is TRBJ2-7, with TRBD1 matching over 9 bases. This CDR3 spans 17 amino acids. Looked up from germline, CDR1 is SEHNR and CDR2 is FQNEAQ (reference sequence). As DNA, the CDR3 is TGTTCCAGCATCCTATTGCTCGCCGGGACAGGGACTTTCGAGCAGTACTTC. Translated, it gives CSSILLLAGTGTFEQYF.

This sequence joins TRBV18 and TRBJ2-7, with 9 nucleotides matching TRBD1. V lost 8 bases and J lost 4; bases outside the gene matches: 6. Germline V gene data show CDR1 as KGHSH and CDR2 as LQKENI. The CDR3 has 13 residues. In nucleotides, the CDR3 is TGTGCCAGCCGACAGGGGGAATTATACGAGCAGTACTTC. Translation gives CASRQGELYEQYF.

Of note for this clone: The sample holds other DNA sequences that translate to the same CDR3. CDR3 in amino acids: CASSKGEEDNQPQHF. In DNA form, the CDR3 reads TGTGCCAGCAGCAAAGGGGAGGAGGACAATCAGCCCCAGCATTTT. The rearrangement links TRBV21-1 to TRBJ1-5. TRBV21-1 is a recognized pseudogene. This CDR3 has 15 residues.

For the CDR3, the DNA is TGTGCCAGCAGATCCTCGGGGGACACAGATACGCAGTATTTT. It yields the protein CASRSSGDTDTQYF. V gene TRBV6-6 combines with J gene TRBJ2-3; possible D gene TRBD2, 6 bases. Germline V gene sequence: CDR1 MNHNY, CDR2 SVGAGI (reference sequence). Trimming removed 6 bases from V and 2 bases from J, with 12 bases in between. CDR3 length: 14 amino acids.

This clone was counted a few times. The CDR3 nucleotides read TGTGCCAGCAGCCCAAGCGCCTACGAATATGGCTACACCTTC. Its translation is CASSPSAYEYGYTF. The V call is TRBV6-4, the J call TRBJ1-2; D remains ambiguous. This CDR3 comprises 14 residues. Germline CDR1 reads MRHNA; CDR2 reads SNTAGT. Trimming took off 6 bases at V and 5 bases at J, with 16 bases between the two ends.

The chain combines TRBV7-9 with TRBJ2-7; D unresolved. V gave up 2 bases and J gave up 3 bases, with 8 bases separating them. Per germline, CDR1 SEHNR and CDR2 FQNEAQ (reference sequence). The CDR3 sequence is 13 residues long. The CDR3 spells CASSLSVGYEQYF. The CDR3 region has the DNA TGTGCCAGCAGCTTATCGGTTGGCTACGAGCAGTACTTC. Drawing the rest from reference TRBV7-9 and TRBJ2-7, the complete variable domain is DTGVSQNPRHKITKRGQNVTFRCDPISEHNRLYWYRQTLGQGPEFLTYFQNEAQLEKSRLLSDRFSAERPKGSFSTLEIQRTEQGDSAMYLCASSLSVGYEQYFGPGTRLTVT.

CDR3 residues: CAWSNGGVDTQYF. The DNA for the CDR3 is TGTGCCTGGAGTAACGGGGGGGTAGATACGCAGTATTTT. The rearrangement uses TRBV30 and TRBJ2-3; 8 positions match TRBD2. The CDR3 runs 13 residues. The junction had 3 bases not matched to a gene; V was cut back by 2 bases and J by 5 bases. The germline V gene encodes CDR1 GTSNPN and CDR2 SVGIG (reference sequence).

The chain links TRBV9 to TRBJ2-7, with 8 bases matching TRBD1. Germline V gives CDR1 SGDLS, CDR2 YYNGEE. This CDR3 has 14 amino acids. After removal of 0 bases from V and 7 bases from J, the junction contained 6 bases not matched to a gene. CDR3: CASSVGTGFGEQYF. CDR3 bases: TGTGCCAGCAGCGTAGGGACAGGGTTTGGGGAGCAGTACTTC. The whole variable domain, remainder taken from reference TRBV9 and TRBJ2-7, is DSGVTQTPKHLITATGQRVTLRCSPRSGDLSVYWYQQSLDQGLQFLIQYYNGEERAKGNILERFSAQQFPDLHSELNLSSLELGDSALYFCASSVGTGFGEQYFGPGTRLTVT.

The J gene is TRBJ2-2, the V gene TRBV5-1; possible D gene TRBD1, 5 bases. This CDR3 has 16 residues. Germline CDR1 SGHRS, CDR2 YFSETQ. The ends were cut back, 0 bases at V and 5 bases at J, with 14 bases in the middle. Here the CDR3 DNA reads TGCGCCAGCAGCTTGGCGCAAGGGGTCCTAACCGGGGAGCTGTTTTTT. This sequence encodes CASSLAQGVLTGELFF.

The chain joins TRBV4-1 to TRBJ2-2; perhaps TRBD2 as D (7 bases). V was pared by 4 bases and J by 0 bases, with 15 bases between. Germline loops: CDR1 MGHRA, CDR2 YSYEKL. The CDR3 sequence is 17 residues long. For the CDR3, the DNA is TGCGCCAGCAGCCCACGTCGGGGGGCGTCGAACACCGGGGAGCTGTTTTTT. Protein: CASSPRRGASNTGELFF.

V gene TRBV4-2 combines with J gene TRBJ2-2; maybe TRBD2 (5 bases). The CDR3 is 16 residues long. V lost 1 base to trimming and J lost 6 bases, with 15 bases between them. Looked up from germline, CDR1 is LGHNA and CDR2 is YNFKEQ. DNA of the CDR3: TGTGCCAGCAGCCAAGTCTCGGGGAGCGGAGCCGGGGAGCTGTTTTTT. Amino acid sequence: CASSQVSGSGAGELFF.

This sequence joins TRBV10-1 and TRBJ2-3; 10 bases map to TRBD1. CDR1 and CDR2 (germline): WNHNN, SYGVQD (reference sequence). With V trimmed by 6 bases and J by 6 bases, 15 bases remained unmatched. The CDR3 has 17 residues. This CDR3 reads CASSGGARQGATDTQYF. The CDR3 nucleotides are TGCGCCAGCAGCGGGGGTGCCCGACAGGGGGCAACTGATACGCAGTATTTT.

The chain couples TRBV7-3 to TRBJ2-1, with D possibly being TRBD2 (7 bases). Germline V lookup: CDR1 SGHTA, CDR2 FQGTGA. V lost 2 bases and J lost 0, with 29 bases in between. The CDR3 sequence is 22 residues long. The CDR3 here is CASSLLPIGGPLLTDSYNEQFF. CDR3 sequence (DNA): TGTGCCAGCAGCTTACTCCCTATCGGGGGGCCACTCCTGACAGACTCCTACAATGAGCAGTTCTTC.

The rearrangement links TRBV2 to TRBJ2-7; D may be TRBD2 (5 bases). V was pared by 0 bases and J by 9 bases, with 15 bases between. The germline gives CDR1 SNHLY, CDR2 FYNNEI. The CDR3 has 14 amino acids. The CDR3 sequence is CASSEAHLARGQYF. The CDR3 DNA reads TGTGCCAGCAGTGAAGCCCACCTAGCTCGGGGGCAGTACTTC.

The V gene is TRBV6-5, the J gene TRBJ1-5; 7 nucleotides align to TRBD1. The CDR3 sequence is 14 residues long. Germline V gene data show CDR1 as MNHEY and CDR2 as SVGAGI. Unmatched junction bases numbered 9, after V lost 6 bases and J lost 7 bases. CDR3 in DNA: TGTGCCAGCAGGAAACAGGGGCAGGGGCAGCCCCAGCATTTT. It translates to CASRKQGQGQPQHF.

The rearrangement links TRBV19 to TRBJ1-5; 7 nucleotides line up with TRBD1. Trimming removed 7 bases from V and 5 bases from J; junction bases left unmatched: 8. The CDR3 is 14 residues long. CDR1 LNHDA and CDR2 SQIVND come from the germline V gene (reference sequence). The CDR3 region has the DNA TGTGCCAGTAATACCGGGACAGCGGATCAGCCCCAGCATTTT. Encoded protein: CASNTGTADQPQHF.